The 6 T cell receptor beta chains below all came from one sample that was sequenced in a study of shared clonotypes between healthy human individuals (TCRdb year 2020). Receptor amplification or capture employed the immunoSEQ multiplex PCR assay. This immuneACCESS table, as held by TCRdb, lists in-frame sequences with V and J called but not all clones. Of the missing ones, under half trace to an unresolved V gene in checked studies; the others have no known cause. The sample records roughly 700,000 clones, about 92% of which are singletons. The ten top clones hold roughly 36% of the sample. Material for sequencing was memory CD8+ T cells from PBMCs. In light of the paper, this sample's cell subset or site label describes: CD45RO+ cells pooled with CCR7-negative TemRA cells. The receptors shown here come from a man between 18 and 35 years old in good health. Some clones in this sample may be carry-over from other donors' samples.

This clone was seen just once. V gene TRBV25-1 combines with J gene TRBJ2-1, with 14 bases aligning to TRBD2. This CDR3 has 18 amino acids. Germline V gene data show CDR1 as MGHDK and CDR2 as SYGVNS. The V and J ends lost 4 bases and 3 bases, in that order; junction bases with no gene match: 8. The CDR3: CASSVGTSGGSNYNEQFF. CDR3 coding DNA: TGTGCCAGCAGTGTTGGGACTAGCGGGGGATCCAACTACAATGAGCAGTTCTTC.

This chain joins TRBV28 and TRBJ1-5, with 9 nucleotides matching TRBD1. Germline values: CDR1 MDHEN, CDR2 SYDVKM. This CDR3 has 16 amino acids. With V trimmed by 6 bases and J by 2 bases, 8 bases remained unmatched. CDR3: CASSLGTGFRNQPQHF. The CDR3 region has the DNA TGTGCCAGCAGCCTCGGGACAGGGTTCCGCAATCAGCCCCAGCATTTT.

The rearrangement links TRBV28 to TRBJ1-3; possible D gene TRBD1, 5 bases. Germline V lookup: CDR1 MDHEN, CDR2 SYDVKM. The CDR3 runs 14 residues. V lost 4 bases, J lost 0 bases, and 7 bases lay in between. CDR3 nucleotide sequence: TGTGCCAGCAGTTCCGGGACCTCTGGAAACACCATATATTTT. Protein: CASSSGTSGNTIYF.

V usage is TRBV14 and J usage is TRBJ2-1; 8 positions match TRBD1. Germline V lookup: CDR1 SGHDN, CDR2 FVKESK. The CDR3 runs to 15 residues. V gave up 1 base and J gave up 10 bases; unmatched junction bases: 9. CDR3 nucleotide sequence: TGTGCCAGCAGCCAAGGGGACAGGAGGGCCCCAGAGCAGTTCTTC. This gives the protein CASSQGDRRAPEQFF.

This chain joins TRBV28 and TRBJ1-3; D uncertain. CDR1 and CDR2 from the germline V gene are MDHEN and SYDVKM. The CDR3 length is 16 residues. Trimming stripped 3 bases from V and 0 bases from J, with 12 bases between. The DNA for the CDR3 is TGTGCCAGCAGTTTTCCATACGCCCGCTCTGGAAACACCATATATTTT. The encoded protein is CASSFPYARSGNTIYF.

This sequence joins TRBV7-9 and TRBJ2-7; possibly TRBD1 or TRBD2 for D (5 bases each). The germline gives CDR1 SEHNR, CDR2 FQNEAQ (reference sequence). Trimming pared 4 bases from V and 4 bases from J, leaving 17 bases between. The CDR3 has 15 residues. The CDR3 loop reads CASSSKNQGEYEQYF. DNA of the CDR3: TGTGCCAGCAGCTCGAAAAATCAGGGAGAGTACGAGCAGTACTTC.